The 26 T cell receptor beta chains below all came from one sample that was sequenced in a study of T cells in Graves' hyperthyroidism and ophthalmopathy. Amplified TCR beta CDR3 regions came from RNA transcripts. The HTBI primer set was used in a first-round RT-PCR of the TCR CDR3. TCRdb passed the multiplex PCR reads through MiXCR, listing each CDR3 protein once. Among fewer than 500,000 distinct CDR3 sequences listed, 14% to 15% were seen once. Sequencing was done on a sample of blood. Receptor source: a man between 18 and 29 years old with Graves' ophthalmopathy.

At least ten counts were recorded for this clonotype. J is TRBJ2-5 and V is TRBV10-2; the match to TRBD1 covers 11 bases. This CDR3 region has 14 residues. Losses at the gene ends were 4 bases for V and 5 bases for J; bases not matched to a gene: 3. Germline CDR1 reads WSHSY; CDR2 reads SAAADI. The DNA of the CDR3 is TGCGCCAGCAGTGGGACAGGGGGCGCGGAGACCCAGTACTTC. Amino acid sequence: CASSGTGGAETQYF.

This clonotype was seen at least ten times. The chain employs TRBV2 and TRBJ2-3; 14 nucleotides match TRBD2. V was clipped by 6 bases and J by 4 bases; unmatched bases: 3. The CDR3 length is 15 residues. Per the germline V gene, CDR1 is SNHLY and CDR2 is FYNNEI. CDR3 in DNA: TGTGCCAGCAGACTGGGACTAGCGGGAGCAGATACGCAGTATTTT. This translates into CASRLGLAGADTQYF.

This clonotype showed up just a few times. The chain employs TRBV14 and TRBJ2-7; D is perhaps TRBD1 (6 bases). Trimming took 4 bases from V and 2 from J, leaving 24 bases between them. The CDR3 extends over 18 amino acids. CDR1 and CDR2 from the germline V gene are SGHDN and FVKESK. Here the CDR3 DNA reads TGTGCCAGCAGCCGAGCCGGGACACCAACATTTACGGCCTACGAGCAGTACTTC. It codes for CASSRAGTPTFTAYEQYF.

This clonotype was seen ten or more times. The rearrangement joins TRBV18 to TRBJ2-1, with D unresolved. Trimming took off 5 bases at V and 10 bases at J, with 9 bases between the two ends. CDR1 KGHSH and CDR2 LQKENI come from the germline V gene. The CDR3 runs 11 residues. This chain's CDR3 is CASSTRLEQFF. In DNA, the CDR3 is TGTGCCAGCTCAACCCGGTTGGAGCAGTTCTTC. The variable domain in full, with the rest retrieved from reference TRBV18 and TRBJ2-1, is NAGVMQNPRHLVRRRGQEARLRCSPMKGHSHVYWYRQLPEEGLKFMVYLQKENIIDESGMPKERFSAEFPKEGPSILRIQQVVRGDSAAYFCASSTRLEQFFGPGTRLTVL.

To note about this clonotype: A much more abundant neighbour one base away suggests this may be a read error. V usage is TRBV10-3 and J usage is TRBJ1-1, with unresolved D. The CDR3 spans 12 residues. The V end lost 8 bases, the J end lost 1 base, and 8 bases lay between the germline ends. Germline V CDR1 and CDR2: ENHRY, SYGVKD. This chain's CDR3 is CAIFHQNTEAFF. Written as DNA, the CDR3 is TGTGCCATCTTCCACCAGAACACTGAAGCTTTCTTT.

Many counts were recorded for this clonotype. This chain joins TRBV7-9 and TRBJ2-7, with 11 bases matching TRBD2. The CDR3 loop spans 15 amino acids. Per germline, CDR1 SEHNR and CDR2 FQNEAQ (reference sequence). The V and J ends lost 4 bases and 7 bases, in that order; junction bases with no gene match: 9. Here the CDR3 reads CASSSQLAGVGEQYF. For the CDR3, the DNA is TGTGCCAGCAGCTCCCAACTAGCGGGAGTGGGTGAGCAGTACTTC.

This clonotype has ten or more counts. The rearrangement joins TRBV5-5 to TRBJ1-1, with D possibly matching TRBD1 (6 bases). This CDR3 contains 14 residues. Trimming took off 4 bases at V and 3 bases at J, with 13 bases between the two ends. Looked up from germline, CDR1 is SGHKS and CDR2 is YYEKEE (reference sequence). CDR3 nucleotide sequence: TGTGCCAGCAGCGTCAGGGGTTTCGACACTGAAGCTTTCTTT. Protein sequence: CASSVRGFDTEAFF.

This clonotype was found many times. The chain recombines TRBV5-6 with TRBJ2-7; 8 bases align to TRBD2. Germline loops: CDR1 SGHDT, CDR2 YYEEEE. After removal of 2 bases from V and 4 bases from J, the junction contained 5 bases not matched to a gene. CDR3 length equals 14 residues. The CDR3 region is CASSLGGGLYEQYF. The CDR3 DNA follows: TGTGCCAGCAGCTTAGGCGGGGGGCTTTACGAGCAGTACTTC.

Worth noting for this clonotype: Likely a read error: the CDR3 ends without its conserved phenylalanine or tryptophan. This rearrangement joins TRBV20-1 to TRBJ1-2; D gene unclear. Germline V gives CDR1 DFQATT, CDR2 SNEGSKA (reference sequence). V gave up 5 bases and J gave up 2 bases, with 12 bases separating them. This CDR3 contains 13 residues. CDR3 loop: CSADPVGNYGYTL. CDR3 DNA sequence: TGCAGTGCTGATCCGGTAGGGAACTATGGCTACACCCTC.

This clonotype was detected a few times. The genes are TRBV7-9 and TRBJ1-1; no clear D. CDR1 and CDR2 from the germline V gene are SEHNR and FQNEAQ (reference sequence). V was clipped by 5 bases and J by 11 bases, with 18 bases between them. There are 13 residues in the CDR3. The CDR3 DNA sequence: TGTGCCAGCAGCCGCAAAATCGGGGAATTGGCTTTCTTT. Translating it yields CASSRKIGELAFF. Full variable domain (rest looked up from reference TRBV7-9 and TRBJ1-1): DTGVSQNPRHKITKRGQNVTFRCDPISEHNRLYWYRQTLGQGPEFLTYFQNEAQLEKSRLLSDRFSAERPKGSFSTLEIQRTEQGDSAMYLCASSRKIGELAFFGQGTRLTVV.

This clonotype was seen ten or more times. This chain uses TRBV2 with TRBJ1-6; D is perhaps TRBD1 (6 bases). Trimming removed 1 base at V and 0 bases at J, with 7 bases between. CDR1 SNHLY and CDR2 FYNNEI come from the germline V gene. There are 16 residues in the CDR3. The CDR3: CASSEGGGSYNSPLHF. The CDR3 DNA follows: TGTGCCAGCAGTGAAGGAGGGGGCTCCTATAATTCACCCCTCCACTTT.

As regards this clonotype: The conserved closing phenylalanine or tryptophan is absent in this CDR3, likely reflecting a read error. The V and J genes are TRBV11-3 and TRBJ2-7; 9 bases are shared with TRBD1. J gave up 5 bases and V 3 bases, and 5 bases lay outside the gene matches. This CDR3 has 14 amino acids. In germline, CDR1 is SGHNT, CDR2 YENEEA. Written as DNA, the CDR3 is TGTGCCAGCAGCTTTAGGACAGGGGACCACGAGCAGTACCTC. Its protein product is CASSFRTGDHEQYL.

This clonotype was counted many times. The rearrangement joins TRBV27 to TRBJ2-1; TRBD2 matches at 8 bases. The CDR3 runs 14 residues. V lost 7 bases and J lost 7; bases outside the gene matches: 9. Germline-derived CDR1 and CDR2 are MNHEY and SMNVEV (reference sequence). CDR3 sequence: CASNPIAGKNEQFF. The CDR3 nucleotides are TGTGCCAGCAACCCGATAGCGGGAAAAAATGAGCAGTTCTTC.

This sequence joins TRBV29-1 and TRBJ2-3; D gene uncertain. Germline V CDR1 and CDR2: SQVTM, ANQGSEA. The CDR3 spans 13 residues. V was shortened by 3 bases and J by 0 bases, with 7 bases between the two germline ends. CDR3 sequence (DNA): TGCAGCGTTGATAGGTCTAGCACAGATACGCAGTATTTT. Translation: CSVDRSSTDTQYF.

V is TRBV5-1 and J is TRBJ2-1; 13 bases match TRBD2. This CDR3 region has 17 residues. From germline, CDR1 is SGHRS and CDR2 YFSETQ. With V trimmed by 3 bases and J by 4 bases, 7 bases remained unmatched. CDR3 loop: CASSSTTSGGPYNEQFF. The CDR3 nucleotides read TGCGCCAGCAGCTCAACGACTAGCGGGGGGCCTTACAATGAGCAGTTCTTC.

With regard to this clonotype: With a much larger clone just one base away, this may be a read error. The V call is TRBV7-9, the J call TRBJ2-5, with 8 nucleotides matching TRBD2. CDR1 is SEHNR and CDR2 is FQNEAQ in the germline V gene (reference sequence). The trim removed 3 bases at V and 5 bases at J, leaving 8 bases unmatched. The CDR3 is 15 amino acids. The chain's CDR3 is CASSLGPAGAETQYF. Written as DNA, the CDR3 is TGTGCCAGCAGCTTGGGACCAGCGGGGGCCGAGACCCAGTACTTC.

This clonotype occurred many times. CDR3 nucleotide sequence: TGTGCCAGCAGCTTAGGTAGGGTTATTGGAGGCGGTGAAGCTTTCTTT. This sequence encodes CASSLGRVIGGGEAFF. The V and J genes are TRBV11-2 and TRBJ1-1; unclear D gene. The germline CDR1 and CDR2 sequences are SGHAT and FQNNGV. The CDR3 has 16 amino acids. V was trimmed by 1 base and J by 7 bases, leaving 19 bases between them.

The chain employs TRBV10-3 and TRBJ1-6, with D perhaps TRBD1 (6 bases). With 6 bases removed from V and 0 bases from J, the gap between germline ends came to 15 bases. Germline loops: CDR1 ENHRY, CDR2 SYGVKD. The CDR3 is made up of 17 amino acids. CDR3 bases: TGTGCCATCAGCCAGGGGACATTTTCCTCCTATAATTCACCCCTCCACTTT. Encoded protein: CAISQGTFSSYNSPLHF.

To note about this clonotype: This may be a read error: a much more frequent sequence differs by one nucleotide. No conserved phenylalanine or tryptophan ends this CDR3, so it is likely a read error. The gene calls are TRBV20-1 and TRBJ2-7; 9 nucleotides match TRBD1. The V segment lost 7 bases and the J segment 4 bases; nucleotides outside the gene matches: 11. In germline, CDR1 is DFQATT, CDR2 SNEGSKA (reference sequence). This CDR3 has 14 amino acids. CDR3 sequence: CSVRTPTGGYEQYL. The CDR3 nucleotides are TGCAGTGTTCGAACCCCGACAGGGGGGTACGAGCAGTACCTC.

This clonotype was observed at least ten times. One end of the junction is discordant with germline, which a read error may explain. CDR3 DNA: TGCAGTGCTAGATACGGAAAAAAGGCCGCTAGTCTCTTT. It yields the protein CSARYGKKAASLF. The chain combines TRBV20-1 with TRBJ1-1; D is unclear. Per germline, CDR1 DFQATT and CDR2 SNEGSKA (reference sequence). This CDR3 has 13 amino acids.

This clonotype has ten or more counts. The rearrangement links TRBV7-6 to TRBJ2-5, with a weak D call TRBD1 (6 bases). V was trimmed by 1 base and J by 10 bases, leaving 13 bases between them. The CDR3 length is 13 residues. Germline lookup yields CDR1 SGHVS and CDR2 FNYEAQ. The CDR3 protein is CASSLDRAYGQYF. DNA of the CDR3: TGTGCCAGCAGCTTAGACAGGGCGTATGGCCAGTACTTC.

The chain recombines TRBV2 with TRBJ1-1; D is undetermined. This CDR3 is built from 15 residues. V was cut by 4 bases and J by 1 base, with 13 bases left in between. Germline V lookup: CDR1 SNHLY, CDR2 FYNNEI. In DNA form, the CDR3 reads TGTGCCAGCAGTGGAACCTCGGTTGGGAACACTGAAGCTTTCTTT. Translation: CASSGTSVGNTEAFF.

The chain joins TRBV18 to TRBJ1-2; D call uncertain. Per the germline V gene, CDR1 is KGHSH and CDR2 is LQKENI. The CDR3 spans 17 residues. Trimming removed 0 bases from V and 2 bases from J, with 16 bases in between. Here the CDR3 DNA reads TGTGCCAGCTCACCACCACAAACTCCCCTTACGAACTATGGCTACACCTTC. The encoded protein is CASSPPQTPLTNYGYTF. Supplemented by reference TRBV18 and TRBJ1-2, the full variable domain reads NAGVMQNPRHLVRRRGQEARLRCSPMKGHSHVYWYRQLPEEGLKFMVYLQKENIIDESGMPKERFSAEFPKEGPSILRIQQVVRGDSAAYFCASSPPQTPLTNYGYTFGSGTRLTVV.

This rearrangement joins TRBV5-1 to TRBJ1-2; D is possibly TRBD1 (5 bases). There are 13 residues in the CDR3. Trimming took off 0 bases at V and 7 bases at J, with 10 bases between the two ends. Germline CDR1 SGHRS, CDR2 YFSETQ. The CDR3 DNA is TGCGCCAGCAGCTTGGGCGGGGGGACTGGCTACACCTTC. Translation gives CASSLGGGTGYTF.

This clonotype has a count of ten or more. The chain carries TRBV20-1 and TRBJ2-7; the D is unclear. CDR1 and CDR2 from the germline V gene are DFQATT and SNEGSKA (reference sequence). The CDR3 is made up of 16 amino acids. V lost 1 base, J lost 7 bases, and 23 bases lay in between. The CDR3 sequence is CSARGSAQFPPREQYF. The CDR3, as DNA: TGCAGTGCTAGAGGGTCGGCTCAGTTCCCCCCGAGGGAGCAGTACTTC.

This clonotype was detected many times. The J gene is TRBJ2-7, the V gene TRBV6-1, with a possible D match to TRBD2 (6 bases). CDR3 length: 14 residues. CDR1 and CDR2 (germline): MNHNS, SASEGT. Trimming shortened V by 1 base and J by 4 bases, and 11 bases separated the two germline ends. CDR3 protein: CASSEGLALYEQYF. The DNA for the CDR3 is TGTGCCAGCAGTGAAGGTCTAGCGCTGTACGAGCAGTACTTC.